These 4 T cell receptor beta chains were sequenced from one sample in a study of tumor-infiltrating lymphocytes in primary liver carcinoma. Researchers drew blood RNA from unsorted whole blood and extracted germline DNA as well. TCR beta cDNA was reverse-transcribed from 450 to 500 ng of total RNA. The reaction used a constant-region primer and ProtoScript II reverse transcriptase. Slightly modified ARM-PCR with three nested multiplex PCR rounds yielded TCR beta libraries. The opening two PCR rounds, around 11 cycles each, paired TRBV1-TRBV30 forward primers with a C-beta reverse primer. MiXCR, run by TCRdb on the multiplex PCR reads, gives a single entry per CDR3 protein. The sample has a few hundred thousand distinct CDR3 sequences; approximately 58% are singletons. Sequenced input: peripheral blood. All receptors derive from a woman aged 30 to 39 with primary liver carcinoma and hepatitis B virus infection.

This clonotype was observed a few times. J is TRBJ2-2 and V is TRBV29-1; the D is unclear. The CDR3 is 10 amino acids. V dropped 7 bases and J dropped 3 bases, with 3 bases sitting between them. Germline V gene sequence: CDR1 SQVTM, CDR2 ANQGSEA. CDR3 bases: TGCAGCGGTTACACCGGGGAGCTGTTTTTT. Translation gives CSGYTGELFF.

J is TRBJ2-7 and V is TRBV11-1; D gene unclear. The ends were cut back, 7 bases at V and 0 bases at J, with 16 bases in the middle. This CDR3 spans 15 amino acids. Germline-derived CDR1 and CDR2 are SGHAT and FQDESV (reference sequence). The CDR3 region is CASNFSLLSSYEQYF. In nucleotides, the CDR3 is TGTGCCAGCAACTTTAGTCTCCTAAGCTCCTACGAGCAGTACTTC.

Note on this clonotype: This may come from a read error, since a much larger clone is one base off. This CDR3 is CASSQASGTSGNEQSF. In nucleotides, the CDR3 is TGTGCCAGCAGCCAAGCTTCCGGGACTAGCGGCAATGAGCAGTCCTTC. J is TRBJ2-1 and V is TRBV4-2; 11 positions match TRBD2. CDR3 length: 16 residues. Germline CDR1 and CDR2: LGHNA and YNFKEQ.

A note on this clonotype: One end of the junction varies from germline; a read error may be responsible. The gene calls are TRBV6-2 or TRBV6-3 and TRBJ2-3, with TRBD1 as a possible D gene (5 bases). Germline V gene data show CDR1 as MNHEY and CDR2 as SVGEGT. CDR3 size: 13 residues. CDR3 nucleotides: TGTGCCATCAGTCCCAGGGTACCAGATACGCAGTATTTT. Amino acids: CAISPRVPDTQYF.